This T cell receptor beta chain comes out of a study of blood T cell repertoires in COVID-19. Whole-study context: Collection of acute and convalescent COVID-19 samples took place in the United States, Italy and Spain.

In the authors' workflow: Amplification from reference gene primers served as the basis for estimated nucleated cell counts. Assay used: immunoSEQ multiplex PCR; TCRdb lists only in-frame clones, some missing. V and J calls and clone size are copied from that table; D and trimming were computed from the DNA. The table includes over 200,000 clones, roughly 90% detected once. Germline lookup yields CDR1 KGHSH and CDR2 LQKENI. The V and J ends lost 2 bases and 6 bases respectively, with 17 bases between them. This CDR3 comprises 15 residues. Sequenced input: peripheral blood. V is TRBV18 and J is TRBJ2-7; the D gene is possibly TRBD1 (6 bases). The clonotype comes from a man aged 60-69 years with COVID-19, enrolled during active disease. The CDR3 sequence is CASSPSPTRGGEQYF. CDR3 nucleotides: TGTGCCAGCTCACCATCCCCTACCCGAGGGGGCGAGCAGTACTTC.